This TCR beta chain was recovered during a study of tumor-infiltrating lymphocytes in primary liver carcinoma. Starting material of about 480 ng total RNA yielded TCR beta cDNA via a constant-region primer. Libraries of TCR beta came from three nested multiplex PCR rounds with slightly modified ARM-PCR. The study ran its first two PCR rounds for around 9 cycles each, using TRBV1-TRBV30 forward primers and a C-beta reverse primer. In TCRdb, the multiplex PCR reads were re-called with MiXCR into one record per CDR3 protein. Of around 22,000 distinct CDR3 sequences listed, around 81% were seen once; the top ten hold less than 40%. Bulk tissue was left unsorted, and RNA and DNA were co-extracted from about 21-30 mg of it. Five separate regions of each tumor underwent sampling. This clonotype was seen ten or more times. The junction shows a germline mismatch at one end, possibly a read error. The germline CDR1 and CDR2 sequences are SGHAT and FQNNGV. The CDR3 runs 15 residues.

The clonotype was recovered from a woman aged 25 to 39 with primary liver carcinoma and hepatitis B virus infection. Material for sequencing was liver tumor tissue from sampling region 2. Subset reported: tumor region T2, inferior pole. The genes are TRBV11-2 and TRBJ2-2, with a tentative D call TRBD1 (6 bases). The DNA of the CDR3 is TGTGCCAACAGCTCAAGGACAGCGAACACCGGGGAGCTGTTTTTT. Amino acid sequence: CANSSRTANTGELFF.